What follows is one T cell receptor beta chain and its context. Its antigen is unknown. The CDR3 spans 14 residues. Per germline, CDR1 KGHSH and CDR2 LQKENI. The J segment lost 4 bases and the V segment lost 3 bases, leaving 4 bases of the junction unmatched. The data are from a study of vaccination effects on CD4 cells after COVID-19. Clones were sequenced by immunoSEQ multiplex PCR, and TCRdb holds only the in-frame ones, with some missing. The sample lists fewer than 25,000 clones; more than 65% were seen once. The ViraFEST assay expanded antigen-specific CD4+ T cells with viral peptide pools before sequencing. The authors isolated CD4+ T cells after around nine days of culture. Each participant received a vaccine that was either BNT162b2 or mRNA-1273, given as two doses. All vaccine recipients tested negative for nucleocapsid antibodies and had never contracted SARS-CoV-2 infection. Study-level results: Marked clonal contraction of both clone types appeared late after vaccination. Early timepoints after infection were absent, and convalescent patients were few in the study.

The starting material was CD4+ T cells from PBMCs cultured with HCoV-NL63 spike peptides, obtained after COVID-19 vaccination. The rearrangement uses TRBV18 and TRBJ1-2; 8 bases agree with TRBD1. This TCR was sampled from a human donor who received a COVID-19 vaccine. Here the CDR3 reads CASSPQGALYGYTF. In DNA, the CDR3 is TGTGCCAGCTCACCCCAGGGGGCCCTCTATGGCTACACCTTC.